Following are 11 T cell receptor beta chains from one sample sequenced in a study of T cell responses to AZD1222 COVID-19 vaccine. The data were produced by immunoSEQ multiplex PCR, yet TCRdb's version contains in-frame clones alone and is incomplete. The sample includes fewer than 130,000 clones, roughly four fifths of them seen just once. Source: peripheral blood, taken on day 0 of AZD1222 vaccination. These receptors were taken from an adult in good health.

The chain uses TRBV5-3 and TRBJ1-5; the match to TRBD1 covers 8 bases. TRBV5-3 is recorded as an ORF, its role being uncertain. This CDR3 contains 15 residues. V trimming: 5 bases; J trimming: 0 bases; junction bases outside the gene matches: 4. The CDR3 DNA follows: TGTGCCAGAAGAGGGGACAGGTCTAGCAATCAGCCCCAGCATTTT. Translating gives CARRGDRSSNQPQHF.

V is TRBV19 and J is TRBJ1-1; TRBD1 is a possible D gene (6 bases). V was clipped by 5 bases and J by 3 bases, with 19 bases between them. The germline V gene encodes CDR1 LNHDA and CDR2 SQIVND (reference sequence). CDR3 length: 16 amino acids. CDR3 sequence: CASSSGGGRVDTEAFF. CDR3 DNA sequence: TGTGCCAGTAGTTCTGGGGGGGGGCGCGTTGACACTGAAGCTTTCTTT.

In this sample, this clone turned up a few times. This chain connects TRBV3-1 (or the pseudogene TRBV3-2) to TRBJ1-5; no reliable D call. Per the germline V gene, CDR1 is LGHDT and CDR2 is YNNKEL (reference sequence). V was pared by 1 base and J by 15 bases, with 16 bases between. The CDR3 length is 13 residues. As DNA, the CDR3 is TGTGCCAGCAGCCAAGGGTTAAGGGCGCAACGGCATTTT. Protein: CASSQGLRAQRHF.

Points on this clone: It is unclear where the CDR3 begins or ends on the DNA, so no DNA is shown, and the CDR3 is as TCRdb lists it. The rearrangement links TRBV6-5 to TRBJ2-1. 15 amino acids form the CDR3, both terminal residues included. The germline CDR1 and CDR2 sequences are MNHEY and SVGAGI. The CDR3 protein is CASSSFGAGYDEQFF.

This clone has only a few counts. This chain links TRBV18 with TRBJ1-2; tentatively, D is TRBD1 (6 bases). The CDR3 runs 17 residues. Trimming removed 2 bases at V and 1 base at J, with 17 bases between. The V gene's germline CDR1 is KGHSH and CDR2 LQKENI. For the CDR3, the DNA is TGTGCCAGCTCACCAGGGCAGGGGATTTTGGTTAACTATGGCTACACCTTC. Protein: CASSPGQGILVNYGYTF.

V is TRBV6-5 and J is TRBJ1-5; D perhaps matches TRBD1 (6 bases). Looked up from germline, CDR1 is MNHEY and CDR2 is SVGAGI. The length of the CDR3 is 16 residues. V was pared by 2 bases and J by 7 bases, with 18 bases between. The CDR3 spells CASSYTQVGAGQPQHF. The CDR3, as DNA: TGTGCCAGCAGTTACACCCAAGTGGGGGCTGGGCAGCCCCAGCATTTT.

V gene TRBV5-1 combines with J gene TRBJ2-7; D is perhaps TRBD1 or TRBD2 (5 bases each). The CDR3 totals 14 residues. Germline CDR1 is SGHRS and CDR2 is YFSETQ. V was trimmed by 0 bases and J by 2 bases, leaving 9 bases between them. The CDR3, as DNA: TGCGCCAGCAGCTTGGGACGGGGCCCCTACGAGCAGTACTTC. Amino acid sequence: CASSLGRGPYEQYF.

The chain carries TRBV28 and TRBJ2-3; TRBD2 matches 15 bases. The CDR3 length is 16 residues. Germline lookup yields CDR1 MDHEN and CDR2 SYDVKM. Trimming removed 5 bases from V and 7 bases from J; junction bases left unmatched: 7. This CDR3 reads CASSLGLAGGANTQYF. CDR3 DNA: TGTGCCAGCAGTCTCGGACTAGCGGGGGGGGCGAATACGCAGTATTTT.

J is TRBJ2-2 and V is TRBV2, with 8 bases identical to TRBD1. The CDR3 extends over 15 amino acids. After removal of 6 bases from V and 2 bases from J, the junction contained 5 bases not matched to a gene. The V gene's germline CDR1 is SNHLY and CDR2 FYNNEI. CDR3 nucleotides: TGTGCCAGCAGGGAAACAGGGGGAAACACCGGGGAGCTGTTTTTT. Its translation is CASRETGGNTGELFF.

The genes are TRBV4-2 and TRBJ1-4; 7 bases map to TRBD1. J was trimmed by 7 bases and V by 3 bases; bases with no gene match: 11. The CDR3 is 16 residues long. Per the germline V gene, CDR1 is LGHNA and CDR2 is YNFKEQ. The CDR3 region is CASSHATGALPEKLFF. The CDR3 nucleotides are TGTGCCAGCAGCCATGCTACAGGGGCTTTACCTGAAAAACTGTTTTTT.

V gene TRBV5-1 combines with J gene TRBJ2-7; 7 nucleotides align to TRBD2. The CDR3 loop spans 14 amino acids. Germline CDR1 reads SGHRS; CDR2 reads YFSETQ. V lost 1 base and J lost 3; bases outside the gene matches: 4. The CDR3 is CASSLKRGYYEQYF. For the CDR3, the DNA is TGCGCCAGCAGCTTGAAGCGGGGCTACTACGAGCAGTACTTC.